This T cell receptor beta chain was recovered during a study of cytomegalovirus exposure and HLA in healthy donors. Overall study results and limits: Trimming of TCR beta V- and J-genes showed a link, identified in a later analysis, to a missense DCLRE1C variant. Across HLA loci, a later analysis found differing TCR association rates, with DRB1 most and HLA-C fewest. Highly shared sequence variants in one cluster were likely a sequencing artifact. Exclusion as indistinguishable affected some V segments, including TRBV6-2 and TRBV6-3.

There are a few counts of this clone. The antigen is undetermined. 13 Jbeta primers and 60 Vbeta primers were used for the PCR. The repertoire was sequenced with immunoSEQ multiplex PCR; TCRdb's copy has only in-frame clones and lacks some. Of 150,000 or so clones in the sample, 75% to 85% were seen once. The CDR3 is 15 amino acids. With 6 bases clipped from V and 0 bases from J, the junction kept 8 bases outside the gene matches. CDR1 SQVTM and CDR2 ANQGSEA come from the germline V gene. Sequencing was performed on PBMCs. The source is a man aged 45-65 years in good health and CMV-seronegative. The chain couples TRBV29-1 to TRBJ1-5; 7 positions agree with TRBD1. The CDR3 sequence is CSVIDRTGSNQPQHF. CDR3 DNA sequence: TGCAGCGTCATCGACCGGACAGGTAGCAATCAGCCCCAGCATTTT.